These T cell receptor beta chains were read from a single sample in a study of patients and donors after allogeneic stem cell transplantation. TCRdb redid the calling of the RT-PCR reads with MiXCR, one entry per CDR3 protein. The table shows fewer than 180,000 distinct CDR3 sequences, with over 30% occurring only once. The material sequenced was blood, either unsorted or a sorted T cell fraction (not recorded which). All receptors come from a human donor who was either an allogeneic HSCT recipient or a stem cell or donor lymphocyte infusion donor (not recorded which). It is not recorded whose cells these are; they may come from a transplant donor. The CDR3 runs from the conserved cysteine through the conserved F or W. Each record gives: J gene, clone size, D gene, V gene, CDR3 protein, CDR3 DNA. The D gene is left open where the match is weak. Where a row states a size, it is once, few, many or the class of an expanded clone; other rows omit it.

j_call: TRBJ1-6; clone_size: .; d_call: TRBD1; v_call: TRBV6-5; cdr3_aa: CASSYEDRAMSPLHF; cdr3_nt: TGTGCCAGCAGTTACGAAGACAGGGCCATGTCACCCCTCCACTTT
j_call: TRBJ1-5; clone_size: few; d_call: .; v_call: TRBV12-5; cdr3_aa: CASGEPGFYQPQHF; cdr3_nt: TGTGCTAGTGGCGAGCCGGGATTTTATCAGCCCCAGCATTTT
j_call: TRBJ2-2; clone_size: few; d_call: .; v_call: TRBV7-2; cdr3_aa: CASSWWAKPNTGELFF; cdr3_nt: TGTGCCAGCAGCTGGTGGGCTAAGCCGAACACCGGGGAGCTGTTTTTT
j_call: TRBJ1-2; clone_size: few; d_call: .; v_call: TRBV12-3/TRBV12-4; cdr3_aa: CASSPNRGANYGYTF; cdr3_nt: TGTGCCAGCAGCCCCAACCGAGGAGCTAACTATGGCTACACCTTC
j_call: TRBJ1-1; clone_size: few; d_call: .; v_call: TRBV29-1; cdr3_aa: CSVEHGLNTEAFF; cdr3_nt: TGCAGCGTTGAACACGGCTTGAACACTGAAGCTTTCTTT
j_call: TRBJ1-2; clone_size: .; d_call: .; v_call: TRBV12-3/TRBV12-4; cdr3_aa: CASSLNSQGSRYTF; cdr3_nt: TGTGCCAGCAGTTTAAATTCCCAGGGGTCGCGCTACACCTTC
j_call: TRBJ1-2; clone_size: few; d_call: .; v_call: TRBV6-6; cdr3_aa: CASSPEQGDPYGYTF; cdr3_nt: TGTGCCAGCAGTCCCGAACAGGGAGATCCCTATGGCTACACCTTC
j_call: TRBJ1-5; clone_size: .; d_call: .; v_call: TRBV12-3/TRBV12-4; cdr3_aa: CASSPGGRPAFQPQHF; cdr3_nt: TGTGCCAGCAGCCCTGGGGGCCGCCCCGCATTTCAGCCCCAGCATTTT
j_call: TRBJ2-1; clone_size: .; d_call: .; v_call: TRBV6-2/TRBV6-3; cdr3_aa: CASRWGLYNEQFF; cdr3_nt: TGTGCCAGCAGGTGGGGACTGTACAATGAGCAGTTCTTC
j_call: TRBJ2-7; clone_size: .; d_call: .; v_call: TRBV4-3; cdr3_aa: CASSQTDGYEQYF; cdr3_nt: TGCGCCAGCAGCCAAACGGACGGCTACGAGCAGTACTTC
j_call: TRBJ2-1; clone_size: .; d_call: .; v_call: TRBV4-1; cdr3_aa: CASSQVGEQFF; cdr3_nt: TGCGCCAGCAGCCAAGTGGGTGAGCAGTTCTTC
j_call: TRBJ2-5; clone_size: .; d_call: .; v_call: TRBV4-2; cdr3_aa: CASSAEGGKTQYF; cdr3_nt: TGTGCCAGCAGCGCAGAGGGAGGAAAGACCCAGTACTTC
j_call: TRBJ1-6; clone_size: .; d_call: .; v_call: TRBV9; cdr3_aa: CASSVEQGNSPLHF; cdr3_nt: TGTGCCAGCAGCGTAGAGCAGGGTAATTCACCCCTCCACTTT
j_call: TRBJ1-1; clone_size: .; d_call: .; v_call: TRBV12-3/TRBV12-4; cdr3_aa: CASSLVQEPFF; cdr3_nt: TGTGCCAGCAGTTTAGTACAAGAGCCTTTCTTT
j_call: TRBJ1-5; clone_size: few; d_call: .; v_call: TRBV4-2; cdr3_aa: CASSQGGREPNQPQHF; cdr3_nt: TGTGCCAGCAGCCAAGGGGGGAGGGAACCCAATCAGCCCCAGCATTTT
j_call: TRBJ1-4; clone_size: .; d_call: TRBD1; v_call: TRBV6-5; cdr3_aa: CASAGGVTTNEKLFF; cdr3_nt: TGTGCCAGCGCAGGGGGGGTCACAACTAATGAAAAACTGTTTTTT
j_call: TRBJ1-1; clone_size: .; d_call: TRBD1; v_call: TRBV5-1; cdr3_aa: CASSKSRDRGTEAFF; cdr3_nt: TGCGCCAGCAGCAAGAGCCGGGACAGGGGCACTGAAGCTTTCTTT
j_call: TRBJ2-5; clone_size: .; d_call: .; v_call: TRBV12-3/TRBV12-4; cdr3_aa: CASSLFATQETQYF; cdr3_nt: TGTGCCAGCAGTTTATTTGCGACCCAAGAGACCCAGTACTTC
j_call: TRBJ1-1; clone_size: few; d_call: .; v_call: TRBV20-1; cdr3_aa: CSAREGLEAFF; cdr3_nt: TGCAGTGCTAGAGAAGGCCTTGAAGCTTTCTTT
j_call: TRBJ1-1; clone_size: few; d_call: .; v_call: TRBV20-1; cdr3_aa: CSAREGPLRGYSAEAFF; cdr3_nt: TGCAGTGCTAGAGAGGGCCCCCTTCGGGGATATAGCGCTGAAGCTTTCTTT
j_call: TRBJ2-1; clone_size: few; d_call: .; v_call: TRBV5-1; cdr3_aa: CASSLDLGPYNEQFF; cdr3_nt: TGCGCCAGCAGCTTGGACCTGGGACCGTACAATGAGCAGTTCTTC
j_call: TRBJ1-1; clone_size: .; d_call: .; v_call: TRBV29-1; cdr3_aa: CSVVQTANTEAFF; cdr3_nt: TGCAGCGTTGTCCAGACAGCGAACACTGAAGCTTTCTTT
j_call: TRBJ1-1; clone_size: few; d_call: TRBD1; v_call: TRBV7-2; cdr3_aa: CASSLAPVGQGAWDTEAFF; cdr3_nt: TGTGCCAGCAGCTTAGCGCCTGTGGGACAGGGGGCTTGGGACACTGAAGCTTTCTTT
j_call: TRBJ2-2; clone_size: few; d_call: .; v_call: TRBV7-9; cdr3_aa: CASSLKSGPGELFF; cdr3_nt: TGTGCCAGCAGCTTAAAATCTGGGCCCGGGGAGCTGTTTTTT
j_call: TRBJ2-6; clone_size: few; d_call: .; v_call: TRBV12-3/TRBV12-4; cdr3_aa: CASVFSSGANVLTF; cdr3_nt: TGTGCCAGCGTCTTCTCCTCTGGGGCCAACGTCCTGACTTTC